This T cell receptor beta chain was documented in a study of shared clonotypes between healthy human individuals. Trimming removed 7 bases from V and 0 bases from J, with 13 bases in between. This CDR3 is 14 amino acids long. In germline, CDR1 is MNHEY, CDR2 SMNVEV (reference sequence). In the naive CD8 group, cells lacked CD45RO and were positively selected for CCR7, so terminally differentiated effector memory CD45RA+ cells were left out. The assay was immunoSEQ multiplex PCR, and TCRdb's table has in-frame clones only and misses some. The table records some 2,000,000 clones, approximately 94% of them present only once.

The TCR sequence derives from a man aged 18 to 30 in good health. Sample: naive CD8+ T cells sorted from blood. This chain connects TRBV27 to TRBJ2-7, with D perhaps assigned TRBD1 or TRBD2 (6 bases each). DNA of the CDR3: TGTGCCAGCAAGATAGGGGGGAGCTCCTACGAGCAGTACTTC. This translates into CASKIGGSSYEQYF.